These T cell receptor beta chains were read from a single sample in a study of blood T cell repertoires in COVID-19. TCRdb's copy holds only in-frame clones and misses some; the assay was immunoSEQ multiplex PCR. The profile shows 35,000 to 55,000 clones, 75% to 90% of them singletons. The specimen sequenced was peripheral blood. These receptors all stem from a human donor in a cohort sampled during active COVID-19. Both conserved end residues are part of each CDR3. The D gene is left open where the match is weak. Size values are once, few and many counts, or a class for expanded clones, and some rows have none.

TRBJ1-2 | 15 | - | - | TRBV4-1 | CASSQDATAAYGYTF | TGCGCCAGCAGCCAAGATGCGACGGCGGCTTATGGCTACACCTTC
TRBJ2-3 | 16 | - | - | TRBV5-1 | CASSSGAYRGTDTQYF | TGCGCCAGCAGCAGCGGCGCCTACCGTGGCACAGATACGCAGTATTTT
TRBJ2-2 | 13 | - | - | TRBV11-3 | CASSLERPGELFF | TGTGCCAGCAGCCTCGAGCGGCCCGGGGAGCTGTTTTTT
TRBJ1-2 | 13 | - | TRBD1 | TRBV7-9 | CASSLDRAGGYTF | TGTGCCAGCAGCTTGGACAGGGCAGGGGGCTACACCTTC
TRBJ1-2 | 15 | - | - | TRBV28 | CASSPTGGGDYGYTF | TGTGCCAGCAGTCCCACGGGGGGTGGTGACTATGGCTACACCTTC
TRBJ1-2 | 15 | - | - | TRBV5-5 | CASSGWKGLLYGYTF | TGTGCCAGCAGCGGATGGAAGGGACTGCTCTATGGCTACACCTTC
TRBJ2-2 | 14 | - | - | TRBV27 | CASSPIANTGELFF | TGTGCCAGCAGCCCGATAGCTAACACCGGGGAGCTGTTTTTT
TRBJ2-1 | 15 | - | TRBD2 | TRBV4-3 | CASSRGLAGVNEQFF | TGCGCCAGCAGCCGCGGACTAGCGGGAGTGAATGAGCAGTTCTTC
TRBJ2-7 | 16 | once | TRBD2 | TRBV3-1/TRBV3-2 | CASSHPGLAGGYEQYF | TGTGCCAGCAGCCATCCGGGACTAGCGGGAGGCTACGAGCAGTACTTC
TRBJ2-7 | 16 | - | TRBD1 | TRBV7-8 | CASSQTSGQMAYEQYF | TGTGCCAGCAGCCAAACATCGGGACAGATGGCCTACGAGCAGTACTTC
TRBJ2-6 | 14 | - | - | TRBV6-4 | CASRSWSGANVLTF | TGTGCCAGCAGAAGCTGGTCTGGGGCCAACGTCCTGACTTTC
TRBJ2-1 | 14 | - | - | TRBV18 | CASSPDFVRNEQFF | TGTGCCAGCTCACCTGATTTTGTGCGGAATGAGCAGTTCTTC
TRBJ2-5 | 15 | - | TRBD1 | TRBV5-1 | CASSLATGFKETQYF | TGCGCCAGCAGCTTGGCGACAGGGTTTAAAGAGACCCAGTACTTC
TRBJ2-5 | 17 | - | - | TRBV19 | CASSILTGTPGQETQYF | TGTGCCAGTAGTATCCTCACCGGGACACCAGGCCAAGAGACCCAGTACTTC
TRBJ2-1 | 14 | - | TRBD1 | TRBV6-5 | CASTGGRSYNEQFF | TGTGCCAGCACAGGGGGACGGAGCTACAATGAGCAGTTCTTC
TRBJ2-3 | 16 | - | TRBD2 | TRBV28 | CASSSSTSGNEDTQYF | TGTGCCAGCAGTTCCTCGACTAGCGGGAATGAGGATACGCAGTATTTT
TRBJ2-1 | 15 | - | - | TRBV5-5 | CASSFSLAAYNEQFF | TGTGCCAGCAGCTTTTCTTTAGCGGCCTACAATGAGCAGTTCTTC
TRBJ1-1 | 13 | - | - | TRBV15 | CATSRSGFTEAFF | TGTGCCACCAGCAGGTCGGGGTTCACTGAAGCTTTCTTT
TRBJ2-7 | 14 | - | TRBD2 | TRBV30 | CAWSSPGLGFEQYF | TGTGCCTGGAGTTCACCGGGACTAGGTTTCGAGCAGTACTTC
TRBJ2-7 | 15 | - | - | TRBV7-9 | CASSLGALLTREQYF | TGTGCCAGCAGCTTAGGGGCTCTCCTCACGCGCGAGCAGTACTTC
TRBJ2-7 | 13 | - | - | TRBV2 | CASSESEGYEQYF | TGTGCCAGCAGTGAGAGTGAGGGTTACGAGCAGTACTTC
TRBJ1-5 | 15 | - | - | TRBV19 | CASSIWEWTNQPQHF | TGTGCCAGTAGTATATGGGAATGGACAAATCAGCCCCAGCATTTT
TRBJ2-1 | 14 | - | TRBD2 | TRBV6-2/TRBV6-3 | CASSYRVSGNEQFF | TGTGCCAGCAGTTACCGGGTTAGCGGGAATGAGCAGTTCTTC
TRBJ2-7 | 15 | - | TRBD2 | TRBV3-1/TRBV3-2 | CASSQDLGGSYEQYF | TGTGCCAGCAGCCAAGATTTGGGGGGGTCCTACGAGCAGTACTTC
TRBJ2-1 | 16 | - | TRBD2 | TRBV27 | CASSPVAGGPGGEQFF | TGTGCCAGCAGTCCGGTGGCGGGAGGGCCAGGTGGTGAGCAGTTCTTC
TRBJ2-1 | 14 | - | - | TRBV28 | CASSLQGSYNEQFF | TGTGCCAGCAGTTTACAGGGGTCCTACAATGAGCAGTTCTTC
TRBJ2-5 | 15 | once | TRBD2 | TRBV6-2/TRBV6-3 | CASSYPAGRDKTQYF | TGTGCCAGCAGTTACCCCGCGGGGAGGGATAAGACCCAGTACTTC
TRBJ1-3 | 16 | - | - | TRBV19 | CASTSLHRGKGNTIYF | TGTGCCAGTACCTCCTTGCACCGAGGGAAAGGAAACACCATATATTTT
TRBJ2-1 | 17 | - | TRBD2 | TRBV4-1 | CASSQDASGYSYNEQFF | TGCGCCAGCAGCCAAGATGCTAGCGGGTACTCCTACAATGAGCAGTTCTTC
TRBJ1-1 | 17 | - | - | TRBV9 | CASSVGRAVVLDTEAFF | TGTGCCAGCAGCGTAGGCAGGGCTGTAGTTCTGGACACTGAAGCTTTCTTT
TRBJ2-7 | 13 | once | TRBD1 | TRBV27 | CASSLTGGDEQYF | TGTGCCAGCAGCCTGACAGGGGGCGATGAGCAGTACTTC
TRBJ2-7 | 14 | - | TRBD2 | TRBV5-1 | CASSLPEREYEQYF | TGCGCCAGCAGCTTGCCCGAGCGGGAGTACGAGCAGTACTTC
TRBJ2-7 | 13 | - | TRBD2 | TRBV5-4 | CASGTSGQYEQYF | TGTGCCAGCGGGACTAGCGGGCAATACGAGCAGTACTTC
TRBJ2-7 | 16 | - | TRBD2 | TRBV27 | CASSPASTGGSSEQYF | TGTGCCAGCAGTCCAGCATCGACGGGCGGGAGCTCCGAGCAGTACTTC
TRBJ2-1 | 13 | - | - | TRBV5-6 | CASSSRVGNEQFF | TGTGCCAGCAGCTCCAGGGTAGGGAATGAGCAGTTCTTC
TRBJ2-7 | 15 | - | - | TRBV18 | CASSPRGVGPDEQYF | TGTGCCAGCTCACCACGGGGGGTGGGGCCCGACGAGCAGTACTTC
TRBJ2-7 | 14 | - | TRBD1 | TRBV7-2 | CASSLLGTGDEQYF | TGTGCCAGCAGCTTACTTGGGACAGGCGACGAGCAGTACTTC
TRBJ2-7 | 15 | - | TRBD2 | TRBV4-2 | CASSPGLAGGYEQYF | TGTGCCAGCAGCCCGGGACTAGCGGGAGGTTACGAGCAGTACTTC
TRBJ2-1 | 16 | - | TRBD2 | TRBV23-1 | CASSQSSGGSVDEQFF | TGCGCCAGCAGTCAATCCAGCGGCGGGAGTGTCGATGAGCAGTTCTTC
TRBJ2-6 | 15 | - | TRBD1 | TRBV5-1 | CASSLQGAGANVLTF | TGCGCCAGCAGCTTGCAGGGGGCTGGGGCCAACGTCCTGACTTTC
TRBJ2-7 | 15 | once | - | TRBV4-2 | CASSQDAQGFGKQYF | TGTGCCAGCAGCCAAGATGCACAGGGCTTTGGGAAGCAGTACTTC
TRBJ2-4 | 11 | - | - | TRBV19 | CASSLSNIQYF | TGTGCCAGTAGTCTTAGTAACATTCAGTACTTC
TRBJ2-7 | 13 | few | - | TRBV9 | CASSAQGSYEQYF | TGTGCCAGCAGCGCCCAGGGTTCCTACGAGCAGTACTTC
TRBJ2-3 | 14 | - | - | TRBV5-1 | CASSLSTSTDTQYF | TGCGCCAGCAGCTTGAGTACTAGCACAGATACGCAGTATTTT
TRBJ2-1 | 16 | - | - | TRBV4-2 | CASRAEATLGGNEQFF | TGTGCCAGCCGGGCGGAGGCCACCCTGGGTGGCAATGAGCAGTTCTTC
TRBJ2-7 | 15 | - | TRBD2 | TRBV4-1 | CASSQDGTSGYEQYF | TGCGCCAGCAGCCAAGATGGGACTAGCGGCTACGAGCAGTACTTC
TRBJ2-1 | 12 | - | - | TRBV13 | CASSLKRNEQFF | TGTGCCAGCAGCTTAAAGCGGAATGAGCAGTTCTTC
TRBJ2-2 | 13 | - | TRBD2 | TRBV7-3 | CASGLADSGELFF | TGTGCCAGCGGACTAGCGGACTCCGGGGAGCTGTTTTTT
TRBJ2-3 | 17 | - | TRBD2 | TRBV6-1 | CASSEPTSGLIGDTQYF | TGTGCCAGCAGTGAACCGACTAGCGGCCTAATCGGAGATACGCAGTATTTT
TRBJ1-1 | 11 | once | - | TRBV20-1 | CSTDSYTEAFF | TGCAGTACTGACAGCTACACTGAAGCTTTCTTT
TRBJ2-7 | 15 | - | TRBD2 | TRBV5-4 | CASSLALAGADEQYF | TGTGCCAGCAGCCTGGCCTTAGCGGGAGCCGACGAGCAGTACTTC
TRBJ2-2 | 18 | - | TRBD2 | TRBV9 | CASSGSGTSGLGTGELFF | TGTGCCAGCAGCGGTTCCGGGACTAGCGGCCTTGGCACCGGGGAGCTGTTTTTT
TRBJ1-1 | 16 | - | TRBD1 | TRBV13 | CASSIPGTGGITEAFF | TGTGCCAGCAGCATACCCGGGACAGGGGGCATCACTGAAGCTTTCTTT
TRBJ2-1 | 13 | - | - | TRBV6-1 | CASSEAADYEQFF | TGTGCCAGCAGTGAAGCGGCCGATTATGAGCAGTTCTTC
TRBJ2-5 | 13 | - | - | TRBV30 | CAWSVSSRETQYF | TGTGCCTGGAGTGTATCTAGCAGAGAGACCCAGTACTTC